This T cell receptor beta chain stems from a study of regulatory T cells in long-lasting Graves disease. Study information: Graves' patients, newly diagnosed, had taken antithyroid drugs under 3 months. Points from the study as a whole: Newly diagnosed Graves' patients had higher TCR diversity than persistent ones. The number of shared public clonotypes was higher in persistent patients (fewer than 3,000) than new patients (more than 850).

Specified time point: newly diagnosed GD, antithyroid drugs for less than 3 months. Preparation of the TCR library used RNA extracted from PBMCs. CDR3 length equals 16 residues. The germline V and J ends were trimmed by 6 bases and 6 bases, with 20 bases remaining between them. iRepertoire HTBI primers and Arm-PCR of CDR3 regions built TCR beta libraries. TCRdb re-analysed the multiplex PCR reads in MiXCR, keeping a single row per CDR3 protein. Of about 560,000 distinct CDR3 sequences in the sample, 16% were seen once. This clonotype has ten or more counts. Its cognate antigen is unknown. These records were also assigned to another study, of T cells in Graves' hyperthyroidism and ophthalmopathy. That work adds: Within blood appeared most thyroid clonotypes that had expanded above 0.001.

The chain has TRBV12-3 or TRBV12-4 and TRBJ1-4; D is undetermined. The sequence was obtained from a man between 18 and 35 years old with Graves disease. Material: peripheral blood mononuclear cells (PBMCs), obtained at new diagnosis, from a patient treated with antithyroid drugs. The CDR3 DNA sequence: TGTGCCAGCAGGGCCGGGAGGTCGGGGATTCATGAAAAACTGTTTTTT. It translates to CASRAGRSGIHEKLFF.